Described below is a single T cell receptor (beta chain) sequence and its context. Its antigen is unknown. The sample holds no much larger clone one base away, and base qualities are not on file. The sample belongs to a study of T cell responses to AZD1222 COVID-19 vaccine (dated by TCRdb to the early 2020s). About the study as a whole: AZD1222 recipients given second doses at about 4 weeks or at about 12 weeks were pooled, since spike-specific TCR depth and breadth were not found to differ between the two schedules. A total of just over 230 trial participants underwent TCR sequencing, of whom 207 had received two doses of AZD1222 and about 26 had received two doses of the MenACWY control vaccine. Enrollment into the trials was organized by age into subgroups of 18-55, 56-69 and 70-plus years, and those subgroups contained approximately 160, 26 and 62 TCR-sequenced participants, respectively. Overall results and qualifications from the work: Because no day 14 peak-response samples were available, repertoires were characterized only after the peak T cell response. The vaccine-associated CD4 TCRs covered the entire spike protein, and the dominant responses fell in regions 160-218 and 743-854. The 56-69-year group was small, and its depth increase did not reach significance, likely because of low power. Participants were mostly white British, with more females than males. The authors suggested clonal diversity may have been underestimated. Spike-specific TCR breadth and depth rose significantly after two AZD1222 doses compared with day 0 and with MenACWY recipients. Conclusions about previously exposed vaccinees are limited, since just a handful of AZD1222 recipients were seropositive for SARS-CoV-2 at baseline. Nearly half of unique spike-specific TCRs reportedly recognized epitopes outside regions mutated in the B.1.351 and B.1.1.7 variants.

The CDR3 regions of human TCRbeta chains were analyzed by immunosequencing. The paper's data handling went like this. Repertoire TCRs were checked for matches against a reference library of SARS-CoV-2-specific TCRs that had been generated using the MIRA antigen-specificity platform. Breadth was defined as the fraction of unique TCRs that were SARS-CoV-2-associated, and depth was defined as the fraction of total T cells that were SARS-CoV-2-associated. Using the MIRA data, each spike-specific TCR was mapped to the spike region that the TCR reacts to and placed in a CD4 or CD8 class. Log10-transformed breadth and depth values were compared by one-way ANOVA with Sidak's multiple comparisons tests. Entries here come from immuneACCESS through TCRdb and include only in-frame sequences with V and J called. Some clones fail to appear in such tables; in the studies checked, an unresolved V gene covers under half of the shortfall, and the cause of the remainder is unknown. Clone size and V and J calls were adopted from that table, with D and trimming inferred from the DNA. The sample contains approximately 110,000 clones, around 93% of them found a single time. The ten biggest clones cover 7.5% of the sample.

The time point label, read with the paper, signifies: baseline before first vaccination. Vaccinee samples were obtained from the UK trials COV001 and COV002, which included a single-blind randomized controlled phase 2/3 trial of AZD1222 (ChAdOx1 nCoV-19) in healthy adults. For TCRbeta chain sequencing, PBMC samples were collected from trial participants at day 0 and at day 28 after the second dose. The germline V gene (reference sequence) sets CDR1 to MNHEY and CDR2 to SMNVEV. Trimming removed 2 bases from V and 0 bases from J, leaving 7 bases between the germline ends. The CDR3 spans 15 residues, from the cysteine through the phenylalanine. The entry retains the CDR3 DNA only, 45 bases that are in frame from base 1.

The chain was built from TRBV27 and TRBJ1-4, with no confidently assigned D gene. The source material was peripheral blood, sampled on day 0 of AZD1222 vaccination. This receptor was obtained from an adult in good health. The nucleotide sequence is TGTGCCAGCAGTTTAAGGCTAGCAACTAATGAAAAACTGTTTTTT. Its product reads: CASSLRLATNEKLFF.